This is a list of T cell receptor beta chains from one sample in a study of human T cells and chemical hapten exposure. Using its own MiXCR run on the RACE reads, TCRdb lists one record per CDR3 protein. The data contain about 81,000 distinct CDR3 sequences, 9.5% to 13% of them singletons. Here the sequenced sample was whole blood, taken in connection with sensitization to the hapten diphenylcyclopropenone (DPC). Source of these receptors: a woman in her twenties or thirties with alopecia areata. Some clones in this sample may be carry-over from other donors' samples. CDR3s include the opening cysteine and the closing phenylalanine or tryptophan. Fields, in order: V gene, J gene, clone size, D gene, CDR3 protein, CDR3 DNA. The D gene is left open where the match is weak. Part of the rows lack a size; the others show once, few, many or a class for expanded clones.

V gene: TRBV12-3/TRBV12-4; J gene: TRBJ1-4; clone size: many; D gene: TRBD1; CDR3 protein: CASSPGFRTGLDEKLFF; CDR3 DNA: TGTGCCAGCAGTCCTGGTTTTCGGACAGGGTTGGATGAAAAACTGTTTTTT
V gene: TRBV5-1; J gene: TRBJ1-2; clone size: many; D gene: NA; CDR3 protein: CASSLQGMDNYGYTF; CDR3 DNA: TGCGCCAGCAGCCTGCAGGGAATGGATAACTATGGCTACACCTTC
V gene: TRBV5-1; J gene: TRBJ2-2; clone size: NA; D gene: TRBD1; CDR3 protein: CASSPGWDSLRFTGELFF; CDR3 DNA: TGCGCCAGCAGCCCCGGCTGGGACAGCCTTCGTTTCACCGGGGAGCTGTTTTTT
V gene: TRBV28; J gene: TRBJ1-1; clone size: few; D gene: TRBD1; CDR3 protein: CASSLPGTVNTEAFF; CDR3 DNA: TGTGCCAGCAGTCTTCCCGGGACAGTGAACACTGAAGCTTTCTTT
V gene: TRBV7-2; J gene: TRBJ1-2; clone size: many; D gene: NA; CDR3 protein: CASSPGVFRGGSYTF; CDR3 DNA: TGTGCCAGCAGCCCCGGGGTTTTTCGCGGAGGAAGCTACACCTTC
V gene: TRBV2; J gene: TRBJ1-1; clone size: few; D gene: NA; CDR3 protein: CASILGWGSEAFF; CDR3 DNA: TGTGCCAGCATCCTAGGTTGGGGGTCTGAAGCTTTCTTT
V gene: TRBV24-1; J gene: TRBJ2-6; clone size: NA; D gene: NA; CDR3 protein: CATSVPGANVLTF; CDR3 DNA: TGTGCCACCAGTGTTCCTGGGGCCAACGTCCTGACTTTC
V gene: TRBV10-3; J gene: TRBJ1-1; clone size: NA; D gene: NA; CDR3 protein: CAISVNSNTEAFF; CDR3 DNA: TGTGCCATCAGTGTAAATTCGAACACTGAAGCTTTCTTT
V gene: TRBV7-9; J gene: TRBJ2-7; clone size: NA; D gene: TRBD1; CDR3 protein: CASSYRGQEQYF; CDR3 DNA: TGTGCCAGCAGCTACAGGGGGCAGGAGCAGTACTTC
V gene: TRBV28; J gene: TRBJ2-7; clone size: NA; D gene: TRBD2; CDR3 protein: CATRGGSAYEQYF; CDR3 DNA: TGTGCCACCCGGGGGGGGTCCGCCTACGAGCAGTACTTC
V gene: TRBV9; J gene: TRBJ1-1; clone size: many; D gene: NA; CDR3 protein: CASSVAGRGAEAFF; CDR3 DNA: TGTGCCAGCAGCGTAGCTGGTAGGGGAGCTGAAGCTTTCTTT
V gene: TRBV2; J gene: TRBJ2-1; clone size: NA; D gene: NA; CDR3 protein: CASSEDPDYNEQFF; CDR3 DNA: TGTGCCAGCAGTGAAGATCCAGATTACAATGAGCAGTTCTTC
V gene: TRBV5-6; J gene: TRBJ2-1; clone size: few; D gene: NA; CDR3 protein: CASSLNPGSYNEQFF; CDR3 DNA: TGTGCCAGCAGCCTGAACCCGGGTTCCTACAATGAGCAGTTCTTC
V gene: TRBV12-3/TRBV12-4; J gene: TRBJ1-1; clone size: few; D gene: NA; CDR3 protein: CASSPRVLATEAFF; CDR3 DNA: TGTGCCAGCAGTCCCAGGGTCTTGGCCACTGAAGCTTTCTTT
V gene: TRBV18; J gene: TRBJ1-1; clone size: many; D gene: NA; CDR3 protein: CASSPGGAAFF; CDR3 DNA: TGTGCCAGCTCACCCGGGGGAGCGGCTTTCTTT
V gene: TRBV19; J gene: TRBJ1-4; clone size: many; D gene: NA; CDR3 protein: CASSILRTANEKLFF; CDR3 DNA: TGTGCCAGTAGTATCCTAAGGACGGCTAATGAAAAACTGTTTTTT
V gene: TRBV3-1; J gene: TRBJ2-1; clone size: many; D gene: NA; CDR3 protein: CASSQVEEQFF; CDR3 DNA: TGTGCCAGCAGCCAAGTCGAAGAGCAGTTCTTC
V gene: TRBV7-9; J gene: TRBJ1-6; clone size: many; D gene: NA; CDR3 protein: CASSLSSYNSPLHF; CDR3 DNA: TGTGCCAGCAGCTTGAGCTCCTATAATTCACCCCTCCACTTT
V gene: TRBV13; J gene: TRBJ2-1; clone size: few; D gene: NA; CDR3 protein: CASSPTYNEQFF; CDR3 DNA: TGTGCCAGCAGCCCTACCTACAATGAGCAGTTCTTC
V gene: TRBV6-2/TRBV6-3; J gene: TRBJ1-1; clone size: few; D gene: NA; CDR3 protein: CASSYAGGEAFF; CDR3 DNA: TGTGCCAGCAGTTACGCCGGGGGTGAAGCTTTCTTT
V gene: TRBV10-3; J gene: TRBJ2-3; clone size: many; D gene: TRBD1; CDR3 protein: CAISESKGTAPTDTQYF; CDR3 DNA: TGTGCCATCAGTGAGTCTAAGGGGACAGCCCCCACAGATACGCAGTATTTT
V gene: TRBV28; J gene: TRBJ2-1; clone size: many; D gene: NA; CDR3 protein: CASSFSKTGDSYNEQFF; CDR3 DNA: TGTGCCAGCAGTTTCTCCAAGACTGGAGACTCCTACAATGAGCAGTTCTTC
V gene: TRBV7-8; J gene: TRBJ2-7; clone size: many; D gene: NA; CDR3 protein: CASSLSVRAHEQYF; CDR3 DNA: TGTGCCAGCAGCTTAAGTGTCAGGGCCCACGAGCAGTACTTC
V gene: TRBV20-1; J gene: TRBJ1-4; clone size: few; D gene: NA; CDR3 protein: CSATDTRGEKLFF; CDR3 DNA: TGCAGTGCCACCGACACCAGGGGTGAAAAACTGTTTTTT
V gene: TRBV27; J gene: TRBJ2-4; clone size: NA; D gene: TRBD1; CDR3 protein: CASSTKTGANIQYF; CDR3 DNA: TGTGCCAGCAGTACGAAGACAGGGGCCAACATTCAGTACTTC
V gene: TRBV10-3; J gene: TRBJ2-5; clone size: NA; D gene: TRBD2; CDR3 protein: CATGLAGQETQYF; CDR3 DNA: TGTGCCACCGGACTAGCGGGCCAAGAGACCCAGTACTTC
V gene: TRBV20-1; J gene: TRBJ1-6; clone size: many; D gene: TRBD1; CDR3 protein: CSASGTANSPLHF; CDR3 DNA: TGCAGTGCTTCCGGGACAGCAAATTCACCCCTCCACTTT
V gene: TRBV28; J gene: TRBJ2-7; clone size: many; D gene: TRBD2; CDR3 protein: CASSFGTRLAEQYF; CDR3 DNA: TGTGCCAGCAGTTTCGGGACTAGGCTCGCCGAGCAGTACTTC
V gene: TRBV7-2; J gene: TRBJ2-3; clone size: NA; D gene: NA; CDR3 protein: CASSYSAAPGTDTQYF; CDR3 DNA: TGTGCCAGCAGCTATAGCGCAGCCCCCGGCACAGATACGCAGTATTTT
V gene: TRBV28; J gene: TRBJ1-2; clone size: many; D gene: NA; CDR3 protein: CASSLFGQVGSYTF; CDR3 DNA: TGTGCCAGCAGTTTATTCGGGCAGGTCGGGAGCTACACCTTC
V gene: TRBV29-1; J gene: TRBJ1-1; clone size: NA; D gene: NA; CDR3 protein: CSVEIGGNTEAFF; CDR3 DNA: TGCAGCGTTGAAATCGGAGGGAACACTGAAGCTTTCTTT
V gene: TRBV7-2; J gene: TRBJ2-5; clone size: many; D gene: NA; CDR3 protein: CASSSRLTYQETQYF; CDR3 DNA: TGTGCCAGCAGCTCGAGACTCACGTACCAAGAGACCCAGTACTTC
V gene: TRBV6-2/TRBV6-3; J gene: TRBJ2-2; clone size: few; D gene: NA; CDR3 protein: CASNNGGPGTGELFF; CDR3 DNA: TGTGCCAGCAACAACGGGGGGCCGGGCACCGGGGAGCTGTTTTTT
V gene: TRBV4-2; J gene: TRBJ1-1; clone size: many; D gene: NA; CDR3 protein: CASSHGQDTEAFF; CDR3 DNA: TGTGCCAGCAGCCACGGCCAGGACACTGAAGCTTTCTTT
V gene: TRBV5-1; J gene: TRBJ2-4; clone size: NA; D gene: TRBD1; CDR3 protein: CASSSTGGNIQYF; CDR3 DNA: TGCGCCAGCAGTTCCACAGGGGGAAACATTCAGTACTTC
V gene: TRBV4-1; J gene: TRBJ2-3; clone size: NA; D gene: NA; CDR3 protein: CASSQANTQYF; CDR3 DNA: TGCGCCAGCAGCCAAGCGAATACGCAGTATTTT
V gene: TRBV4-1; J gene: TRBJ1-6; clone size: many; D gene: NA; CDR3 protein: CASSAWGKWDNSPLHF; CDR3 DNA: TGCGCCAGCAGCGCCTGGGGGAAATGGGATAATTCACCCCTCCACTTT
V gene: TRBV7-2; J gene: TRBJ1-5; clone size: NA; D gene: NA; CDR3 protein: CASSLYNDQPQHF; CDR3 DNA: TGTGCCAGCAGCTTATACAACGATCAGCCCCAGCATTTT
V gene: TRBV15; J gene: TRBJ2-2; clone size: NA; D gene: TRBD2; CDR3 protein: CATSRERASGPKNTGELFF; CDR3 DNA: TGTGCCACCAGCAGAGAAAGGGCTAGCGGACCTAAAAACACCGGGGAGCTGTTTTTT
V gene: TRBV2; J gene: TRBJ2-4; clone size: many; D gene: TRBD2; CDR3 protein: CASSPRGEMMENIQYF; CDR3 DNA: TGTGCCAGCAGTCCTCGGGGGGAGATGATGGAAAACATTCAGTACTTC
V gene: TRBV30; J gene: TRBJ2-1; clone size: NA; D gene: NA; CDR3 protein: CAWSVLGGLGEFF; CDR3 DNA: TGTGCCTGGAGTGTACTCGGCGGGCTGGGGGAGTTCTTC
V gene: TRBV12-3/TRBV12-4; J gene: TRBJ1-4; clone size: many; D gene: NA; CDR3 protein: CASWAGEKLFF; CDR3 DNA: TGTGCCAGCTGGGCGGGTGAAAAACTGTTTTTT
V gene: TRBV28; J gene: TRBJ1-5; clone size: NA; D gene: TRBD1; CDR3 protein: CASSAGTGHQPQHF; CDR3 DNA: TGTGCCAGCAGCGCCGGGACAGGGCATCAGCCCCAGCATTTT
V gene: TRBV6-2/TRBV6-3; J gene: TRBJ1-5; clone size: many; D gene: NA; CDR3 protein: CASSYSRDNQPQHF; CDR3 DNA: TGTGCCAGCAGTTACTCTCGGGACAATCAGCCCCAGCATTTT
V gene: TRBV6-1; J gene: TRBJ2-1; clone size: many; D gene: TRBD2; CDR3 protein: CASSPLTGGAYNEQFF; CDR3 DNA: TGTGCCAGCAGTCCTCTCACGGGAGGTGCCTACAATGAGCAGTTCTTC
V gene: TRBV5-1; J gene: TRBJ2-2; clone size: NA; D gene: NA; CDR3 protein: CASSWRDSSTGELFF; CDR3 DNA: TGCGCCAGCAGCTGGAGGGACAGTTCCACCGGGGAGCTGTTTTTT